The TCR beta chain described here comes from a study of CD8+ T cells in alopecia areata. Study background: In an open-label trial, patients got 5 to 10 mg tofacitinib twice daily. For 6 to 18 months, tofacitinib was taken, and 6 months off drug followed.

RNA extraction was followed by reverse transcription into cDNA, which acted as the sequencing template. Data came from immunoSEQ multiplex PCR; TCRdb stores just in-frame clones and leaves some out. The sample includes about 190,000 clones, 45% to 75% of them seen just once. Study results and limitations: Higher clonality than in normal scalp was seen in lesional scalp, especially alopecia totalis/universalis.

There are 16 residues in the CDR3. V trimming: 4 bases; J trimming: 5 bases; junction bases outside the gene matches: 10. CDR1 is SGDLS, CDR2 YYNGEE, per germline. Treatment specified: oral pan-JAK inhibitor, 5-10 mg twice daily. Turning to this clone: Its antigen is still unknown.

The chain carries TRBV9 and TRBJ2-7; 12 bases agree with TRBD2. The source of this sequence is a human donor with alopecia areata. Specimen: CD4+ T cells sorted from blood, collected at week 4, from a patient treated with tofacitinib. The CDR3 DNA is TGTGCCAGCAGCCCAGGACTAGCGGGAACGGTCCACGAGCAGTACTTC. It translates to CASSPGLAGTVHEQYF.